This passage covers 30 T cell receptor beta chains from one sample sequenced in a study of PD-1 blockade in classical Hodgkin lymphoma. Indicated time point: cycle 4 day 1 (C4D1), after less than 7 weeks of nivolumab. Brentuximab vedotin exposure varied, and every patient relapsed after autologous stem cell transplantation. The authors purified CD4+ T cells from thawed PBMCs by magnetic negative selection. TCRdb keeps only in-frame clones here, not all; method: immunoSEQ multiplex PCR. The table includes roughly 35,000 clones, approximately 90% detected once. The material sequenced was CD4+ T cells from blood, taken before the fourth cycle of nivolumab. The receptors were sampled from a human donor with classical Hodgkin lymphoma.

CDR3 loop: CASSPLAGTSGSYEQYF. DNA of the CDR3: TGTGCCAGCTCACCGCTTGCCGGGACTAGCGGCTCCTACGAGCAGTACTTC. This rearrangement joins TRBV18 to TRBJ2-5; TRBD2 aligns across 11 bases. The DNA end favors TRBJ2-7, so the J call may be wrong. This CDR3 contains 17 residues. Germline-derived CDR1 and CDR2 are KGHSH and LQKENI.

The rearrangement uses TRBV10-3 and TRBJ1-1, with 8 nucleotides matching TRBD1. J was trimmed by 1 base and V by 6 bases; bases with no gene match: 4. CDR3 length: 14 amino acids. Germline loops: CDR1 ENHRY, CDR2 SYGVKD. In nucleotides, the CDR3 is TGTGCCATCAGCCCCGGACAGGGGAACACTGAAGCTTTCTTT. It translates to CAISPGQGNTEAFF.

The J gene is TRBJ1-4, the V gene TRBV25-1, with D possibly TRBD1 on 5 matching bases. The CDR3 consists of 16 residues. The V end was cut by 4 bases, the J end by 0 bases, with 12 bases between. The V gene's germline CDR1 is MGHDK and CDR2 SYGVNS. CDR3 coding DNA: TGTGCCAGCAGTGCTCAGGGTGGAGCAACTAATGAAAAACTGTTTTTT. It translates to CASSAQGGATNEKLFF.

The count of this clone is one. The chain uses TRBV9 and TRBJ2-1, with D perhaps matching TRBD1 or TRBD2 (5 bases each). The CDR3 consists of 15 residues. V was clipped by 3 bases and J by 6 bases, with 16 bases between them. Per germline, CDR1 SGDLS and CDR2 YYNGEE. CDR3: CASSESGTSINEQFF. The CDR3 region has the DNA TGTGCCAGCAGCGAATCCGGGACCAGCATCAATGAGCAGTTCTTC. The variable domain in full, with the rest retrieved from reference TRBV9 and TRBJ2-1, is DSGVTQTPKHLITATGQRVTLRCSPRSGDLSVYWYQQSLDQGLQFLIQYYNGEERAKGNILERFSAQQFPDLHSELNLSSLELGDSALYFCASSESGTSINEQFFGPGTRLTVL.

The rearrangement uses TRBV6-1 and TRBJ1-3, with D unclear. The CDR3 has 11 amino acids. Germline assignment: CDR1 MNHNS and CDR2 SASEGT. The V end lost 3 bases, the J end lost 10 bases, and 7 bases lay between the germline ends. The CDR3 DNA sequence: TGTGCCAGCAGTGATTTCGGAACCATATATTTT. This codes for CASSDFGTIYF.

V is TRBV7-2 and J is TRBJ1-2; possible D gene TRBD1, 5 bases. Trimming took 4 bases from V and 5 from J, leaving 20 bases between them. This CDR3 region has 16 residues. CDR1 is SGHTA and CDR2 is FQGNSA in the germline V gene. The CDR3 DNA reads TGTGCCAGCAGCTCAGACTCCGGGGCCCGGGGGTATGGCTACACCTTC. Residues: CASSSDSGARGYGYTF.

The V call is TRBV6-6, the J call TRBJ1-1; D gene uncertain. The CDR3 covers 13 residues. V was shortened by 5 bases and J by 3 bases, with 10 bases between the two germline ends. Germline loops: CDR1 MNHNY, CDR2 SVGAGI (reference sequence). The CDR3, as DNA: TGTGCCAGCAGTCTCGACGTGGACACTGAAGCTTTCTTT. It is translated as CASSLDVDTEAFF.

The rearrangement uses TRBV6-6 and TRBJ2-1, with D perhaps matching TRBD1 or TRBD2 (5 bases each). The CDR3 length is 12 residues. V dropped 2 bases and J dropped 9 bases, with 8 bases sitting between them. In germline, CDR1 is MNHNY, CDR2 SVGAGI (reference sequence). The CDR3, as DNA: TGTGCCAGCAGTTACATGGGGACTGAGCAGTTCTTC. This gives the protein CASSYMGTEQFF.

The chain joins TRBV19 to TRBJ2-7; D may correspond to TRBD1 or TRBD2 (5 bases each). This CDR3 contains 13 residues. V was trimmed by 4 bases and J by 4 bases, leaving 11 bases between them. In germline, CDR1 is LNHDA, CDR2 SQIVND (reference sequence). CDR3 in amino acids: CASSRGWGYEQYF. DNA of the CDR3: TGTGCCAGTAGTAGGGGATGGGGGTACGAGCAGTACTTC.

This clone has only a few counts. This chain uses TRBV4-2 with TRBJ2-3; 16 nucleotides line up with TRBD2. Germline V gene data show CDR1 as LGHNA and CDR2 as YNFKEQ. V lost 1 base to trimming and J lost 4 bases; unmatched junction nucleotides: 11. CDR3 length: 20 residues. Here the CDR3 DNA reads TGTGCCAGCAGCCAAGCCCCAGGGACTAGCGGGAGGGCCGACGCAGATACGCAGTATTTT. Translation gives CASSQAPGTSGRADADTQYF.

The chain joins TRBV9 to TRBJ1-1; a possible D gene is TRBD1 (5 bases). V gave up 0 bases and J gave up 4 bases, with 25 bases separating them. CDR3 length: 19 amino acids. Germline values: CDR1 SGDLS, CDR2 YYNGEE. The CDR3 loop reads CASSVGPYPSSGRGTEAFF. The CDR3 DNA reads as TGTGCCAGCAGCGTAGGCCCCTATCCTTCGTCAGGGCGTGGCACTGAAGCTTTCTTT. Looking up the rest from reference TRBV9 and TRBJ1-1 gives the full variable domain: DSGVTQTPKHLITATGQRVTLRCSPRSGDLSVYWYQQSLDQGLQFLIQYYNGEERAKGNILERFSAQQFPDLHSELNLSSLELGDSALYFCASSVGPYPSSGRGTEAFFGQGTRLTVV.

The rearrangement uses TRBV4-1 and TRBJ2-1; D uncertain. The CDR3 contains 15 residues. Germline CDR1 and CDR2: MGHRA and YSYEKL. Trimming removed 4 bases from V and 4 bases from J, with 14 bases in between. As DNA, the CDR3 is TGCGCCAGCAGCCTACGAATCCTCGGGTACAATGAGCAGTTCTTC. The encoded protein is CASSLRILGYNEQFF.

The chain recombines TRBV6-4 with TRBJ1-2; D is possibly TRBD1 (5 bases). The CDR3 extends over 12 amino acids. Between the trimmed V and J ends, which lost 5 bases and 7 bases, there was a span of 11 bases. Germline CDR1 reads MRHNA; CDR2 reads SNTAGT. The CDR3 reads CASSRGTAGYTF. The CDR3 DNA sequence: TGTGCCAGCAGTAGGGGTACCGCTGGCTACACCTTC.

The chain employs TRBV27 and TRBJ1-1; the match to TRBD1 covers 9 bases. The CDR3 contains 16 residues. Trimming took 5 bases from V and 1 from J; bases not matched to a gene: 8. Per the germline V gene, CDR1 is MNHEY and CDR2 is SMNVEV (reference sequence). This chain's CDR3 is CASSKRTGVRNTEAFF. The CDR3 DNA reads as TGTGCCAGCAGTAAGCGGACAGGGGTTCGGAACACTGAAGCTTTCTTT.

This chain connects TRBV6-6 to TRBJ1-2; 7 bases map to TRBD1. Germline CDR1 MNHNY, CDR2 SVGAGI (reference sequence). The CDR3 runs 13 residues. V shed 5 bases, J shed 4 bases, and the junction held 4 bases outside the gene matches. As DNA, the CDR3 is TGTGCCAGCAGTGAGACAGGGATCTATGGCTACACCTTC. Translation gives CASSETGIYGYTF.

The V and J genes are TRBV29-1 and TRBJ2-1; D is ambiguous. The germline gives CDR1 SQVTM, CDR2 ANQGSEA. Trimming removed 3 bases at V and 0 bases at J, with 3 bases between. There are 12 residues in the CDR3. The chain's CDR3 is CSVESSYNEQFF. CDR3 coding DNA: TGCAGCGTTGAGAGCTCCTACAATGAGCAGTTCTTC.

The chain is built from TRBV5-4 and TRBJ2-7; D is uncertain. Trimming stripped 2 bases from V and 0 bases from J, with 6 bases between. The CDR3 contains 13 residues. From germline, CDR1 is SGHNT and CDR2 YYREEE (reference sequence). For the CDR3, the DNA is TGTGCCAGCAGCTTTGGCAGCTCCTACGAGCAGTACTTC. Amino acids: CASSFGSSYEQYF.

V gene TRBV11-2 combines with J gene TRBJ1-3; D possibly corresponds to TRBD1 (6 bases). Per the germline V gene, CDR1 is SGHAT and CDR2 is FQNNGV. There are 14 residues in the CDR3. V lost 5 bases, J lost 0 bases, and 8 bases lay in between. CDR3 protein: CASSPGVSGNTIYF. The CDR3 coding sequence is TGTGCCAGCAGCCCAGGGGTCTCTGGAAACACCATATATTTT.

V is TRBV10-1 and J is TRBJ2-2; D gene ambiguous. V shed 2 bases and J shed 4 bases, with 8 bases lying between them. The CDR3 is 14 residues long. Looked up from germline, CDR1 is WNHNN and CDR2 is SYGVQD (reference sequence). The CDR3 DNA reads TGCGCCAGCAGTGAGGGGTGGGCCACCGGGGAGCTGTTTTTT. The encoded protein is CASSEGWATGELFF.

V is TRBV5-4 and J is TRBJ2-1; tentative D call: TRBD2 (5 bases). The CDR3 runs to 14 residues. CDR1 and CDR2 (germline): SGHNT, YYREEE (reference sequence). Trimming removed 4 bases at V and 7 bases at J, with 15 bases between. DNA for the CDR3: TGTGCCAGCAGCGGGATACGAAGGAGGAATGAGCAGTTCTTC. Its translation: CASSGIRRRNEQFF.

This chain's CDR3 is CASSEALQVPTIYF. The CDR3 DNA sequence: TGTGCCAGCAGTGAAGCGCTACAGGTCCCCACCATATATTTT. V usage is TRBV6-1 and J usage is TRBJ1-3; TRBD1 is a possible D gene (5 bases). Looked up from germline, CDR1 is MNHNS and CDR2 is SASEGT. The CDR3 has 14 amino acids. V gave up 0 bases and J gave up 9 bases, with 12 bases separating them.

The chain recombines TRBV7-9 with TRBJ1-1; D unclear. This CDR3 comprises 12 residues. CDR1 SEHNR and CDR2 FQNEAQ come from the germline V gene (reference sequence). V lost 5 bases, J lost 2 bases, and 6 bases lay in between. The DNA for the CDR3 is TGTGCCAGCAGCCTCGATAACACTGAAGCTTTCTTT. It specifies CASSLDNTEAFF.

The genes are TRBV14 and TRBJ2-7; D may be TRBD1 (6 bases). This CDR3 is 17 amino acids long. Trimming removed 1 base at V and 3 bases at J, with 19 bases between. CDR1 and CDR2 from the germline V gene are SGHDN and FVKESK. The CDR3 DNA is TGTGCCAGCAGCCAAGCCCGCCACCGGACAGCATTCTACGAGCAGTACTTC. It is translated as CASSQARHRTAFYEQYF.

The chain combines TRBV5-1 with TRBJ1-1; no clear D. The CDR3 runs 13 residues. V was trimmed by 6 bases and J by 1 base, leaving 10 bases between them. CDR1 is SGHRS and CDR2 is YFSETQ in the germline V gene. The CDR3 protein is CASTTGQNTEAFF. As DNA, the CDR3 is TGCGCCAGCACTACGGGCCAGAACACTGAAGCTTTCTTT. Variable domain in full (rest from reference TRBV5-1 and TRBJ1-1): KAGVTQTPRYLIKTRGQQVTLSCSPISGHRSVSWYQQTPGQGLQFLFEYFSETQRNKGNFPGRFSGRQFSNSRSEMNVSTLELGDSALYLCASTTGQNTEAFFGQGTRLTVV.

The V and J genes are TRBV30 and TRBJ1-6; D unresolved. Trimming pared 4 bases from V and 4 bases from J, leaving 8 bases between. Germline V lookup: CDR1 GTSNPN, CDR2 SVGIG (reference sequence). The CDR3 is 13 residues long. CDR3 bases: TGTGCCTGGACAGGAGGATATAATTCACCCCTCCACTTT. Protein sequence: CAWTGGYNSPLHF.

The J gene is TRBJ2-2, the V gene TRBV7-2, with D perhaps given as TRBD1 or TRBD2 (11 bases each). From germline, CDR1 is SGHTA and CDR2 FQGNSA. CDR3 length equals 19 residues. V lost 4 bases, J lost 4 bases, and 25 bases lay in between. CDR3 bases: TGTGCCAGCAGCTATCGACTAGCGGGGACAGGGGGGGGCACCGGGGAGCTGTTTTTT. This gives the protein CASSYRLAGTGGGTGELFF.

The chain recombines TRBV7-8 with TRBJ1-1; 7 bases line up with TRBD1. The CDR3 extends over 18 amino acids. Germline V CDR1 and CDR2: SGHVS, FQNEAQ. The V gene end was trimmed by 2 bases and the J gene end by 1 base; junction bases not matched to a gene: 13. The CDR3 bases are TGTGCCAGCAGCTTACCCATAAGACCACAGGGGCGGAACACTGAAGCTTTCTTT. Amino acid sequence: CASSLPIRPQGRNTEAFF.

The chain recombines TRBV27 with TRBJ1-1, with a weak D call TRBD1 (6 bases). V shed 3 bases and J shed 12 bases, with 20 bases lying between them. Per the germline V gene, CDR1 is MNHEY and CDR2 is SMNVEV (reference sequence). The CDR3 runs 14 residues. The CDR3 DNA reads TGTGCCAGCAGTTTTATCAGGGGTGGACCGGAAACTTTCTTT. Its protein is CASSFIRGGPETFF.

This chain joins TRBV7-9 and TRBJ2-3; 9 positions match TRBD2. Germline V gene sequence: CDR1 SEHNR, CDR2 FQNEAQ (reference sequence). Losses at the gene ends were 4 bases for V and 3 bases for J; bases not matched to a gene: 11. The CDR3 extends over 17 amino acids. The CDR3 sequence is CASSSILSGSGTDTQYF. The CDR3 bases are TGTGCCAGCAGCTCCATCCTTAGCGGGAGCGGGACAGATACGCAGTATTTT.

The rearrangement uses TRBV18 and TRBJ2-4; D is unresolved. The CDR3 sequence is 12 residues long. The V gene lost 3 bases and the J gene lost 7 bases, with 7 bases spanning the gap. CDR1 and CDR2 from the germline V gene are KGHSH and LQKENI. The CDR3 DNA follows: TGTGCCAGCTCACCCCAGGATAACATTCAGTACTTC. This gives the protein CASSPQDNIQYF. Full variable domain (rest looked up from reference TRBV18 and TRBJ2-4): NAGVMQNPRHLVRRRGQEARLRCSPMKGHSHVYWYRQLPEEGLKFMVYLQKENIIDESGMPKERFSAEFPKEGPSILRIQQVVRGDSAAYFCASSPQDNIQYFGAGTRLSVL.